Listed below are T cell receptor beta chains from one sample, sequenced in a study of blood T cell repertoires in COVID-19. The protocol was immunoSEQ multiplex PCR, while the TCRdb copy is restricted to in-frame clones and leaves out a portion. This sample has some 170,000 clones, with roughly 80% found just once. The source material was peripheral blood. All receptors come from a man in his fifties or sixties with acute or convalescent COVID-19. The CDR3 runs from the conserved cysteine through the conserved F or W. A D gene is named only where the DNA matches it firmly. For some rows the clone size is stated as once, few or many, or as a class when expanded; others skip it.

size: .
J: TRBJ1-2
V: TRBV6-5
D: .
CDR3: CASSYSFQAYGYTF
DNA: TGTGCCAGCAGTTACTCGTTTCAGGCCTATGGCTACACCTTC

size: once
J: TRBJ1-2
V: TRBV19
D: TRBD1
CDR3: CATRPTGNGYTF
DNA: TGTGCCACTCGACCGACAGGGAACGGCTACACCTTC

size: .
J: TRBJ2-1
V: TRBV6-6
D: TRBD2
CDR3: CASSYGLAGWNEQFF
DNA: TGTGCCAGCAGTTACGGGCTAGCGGGGTGGAATGAGCAGTTCTTC

size: .
J: TRBJ1-1
V: TRBV9
D: .
CDR3: CASSVGREYTEAFF
DNA: TGTGCCAGCAGCGTAGGCAGGGAATACACTGAAGCTTTCTTT

size: .
J: TRBJ2-7
V: TRBV7-2
D: .
CDR3: CASSSLALSSYEQYF
DNA: TGTGCCAGCAGCTCACTAGCACTTAGCTCCTACGAGCAGTACTTC

size: .
J: TRBJ1-5
V: TRBV5-8
D: .
CDR3: CASSFGGGQPQHF
DNA: TGTGCCAGCAGCTTCGGTGGAGGTCAGCCCCAGCATTTT

size: .
J: TRBJ2-1
V: TRBV4-1
D: TRBD2
CDR3: CASSQAPGPGGNEQFF
DNA: TGCGCCAGCAGCCAAGCCCCGGGGCCGGGGGGTAATGAGCAGTTCTTC

size: .
J: TRBJ2-7
V: TRBV5-5
D: TRBD1
CDR3: CANTGQANSYEQYF
DNA: TGTGCCAACACCGGACAGGCGAACTCCTACGAGCAGTACTTC

size: .
J: TRBJ1-5
V: TRBV30
D: TRBD1
CDR3: CAWSHGQGRNQPQHF
DNA: TGTGCCTGGAGTCACGGACAGGGCCGCAATCAGCCCCAGCATTTT

size: .
J: TRBJ2-3
V: TRBV4-3
D: TRBD2
CDR3: CASSPRPGGARDTQYF
DNA: TGCGCCAGCAGCCCCCGCCCCGGGGGGGCAAGAGATACGCAGTATTTT

size: once
J: TRBJ1-4
V: TRBV29-1
D: .
CDR3: CSVGGWGGKLFF
DNA: TGCAGCGTTGGAGGGTGGGGGGGAAAACTGTTTTTT

size: few
J: TRBJ2-7
V: TRBV6-5
D: TRBD1
CDR3: CASSYSDRGATYEQYF
DNA: TGTGCCAGCAGTTACTCGGACAGGGGCGCGACCTACGAGCAGTACTTC

size: .
J: TRBJ2-7
V: TRBV9
D: TRBD1
CDR3: CASSASGQGGEQYF
DNA: TGTGCCAGCAGCGCCTCGGGACAGGGTGGGGAGCAGTACTTC

size: .
J: TRBJ2-3
V: TRBV7-2
D: TRBD2
CDR3: CASSLGGLAYPDTQYF
DNA: TGTGCCAGCAGCTTAGGGGGACTAGCTTACCCAGATACGCAGTATTTT

size: .
J: TRBJ2-2
V: TRBV7-2
D: .
CDR3: CASSSDGGLETGELFF
DNA: TGTGCCAGCAGCTCCGACGGGGGGCTCGAAACCGGGGAGCTGTTTTTT

size: few
J: TRBJ2-3
V: TRBV28
D: .
CDR3: CASTETTSTDTQYF
DNA: TGTGCCAGCACCGAAACTACTAGCACAGATACGCAGTATTTT

size: .
J: TRBJ2-1
V: TRBV30
D: .
CDR3: CAWALSGGSLGNEQFF
DNA: TGTGCCTGGGCCCTGAGTGGAGGAAGTTTAGGCAATGAGCAGTTCTTC

size: .
J: TRBJ2-6
V: TRBV24-1
D: TRBD1
CDR3: CATSDFKTGTGANVLTF
DNA: TGTGCCACCAGTGATTTTAAGACAGGGACTGGGGCCAACGTCCTGACTTTC

size: .
J: TRBJ1-2
V: TRBV6-5
D: .
CDR3: CASSANDRPGYTF
DNA: TGTGCCAGCAGCGCTAACGACAGGCCTGGCTACACCTTC

size: .
J: TRBJ2-1
V: TRBV6-1
D: TRBD2
CDR3: CASSEAGLAGGSYNEQFF
DNA: TGTGCCAGCAGTGAAGCGGGCCTAGCGGGGGGATCCTACAATGAGCAGTTCTTC

size: .
J: TRBJ1-5
V: TRBV6-6
D: TRBD1
CDR3: CASSPGQGANQPQHF
DNA: TGTGCCAGCAGCCCGGGACAGGGGGCGAATCAGCCCCAGCATTTT

size: .
J: TRBJ2-7
V: TRBV11-2
D: TRBD1
CDR3: CASSREGQGDHEQYF
DNA: TGTGCCAGCAGCCGAGAGGGACAGGGGGACCACGAGCAGTACTTC

size: .
J: TRBJ1-2
V: TRBV2
D: .
CDR3: CASNPGLSNYGYTF
DNA: TGTGCCAGCAATCCGGGGTTATCTAACTATGGCTACACCTTC

size: .
J: TRBJ2-3
V: TRBV29-1
D: TRBD2
CDR3: CSVEGLASTDTQYF
DNA: TGCAGCGTTGAGGGACTAGCGAGCACAGATACGCAGTATTTT

size: .
J: TRBJ2-7
V: TRBV7-8
D: .
CDR3: CASSPRDNSYEQYF
DNA: TGTGCCAGCAGCCCCCGGGACAATTCCTACGAGCAGTACTTC

size: .
J: TRBJ2-2
V: TRBV4-3
D: TRBD1
CDR3: CASSPQGEDRGSRWNTGELFF
DNA: TGCGCCAGCAGCCCTCAGGGCGAGGACAGGGGGAGTCGATGGAACACCGGGGAGCTGTTTTTT